The text below deals with one T cell receptor (beta chain). The CDR3 has 13 amino acids. Germline V gene sequence: CDR1 GTSNPN, CDR2 SVGIG (reference sequence). V was clipped by 5 bases and J by 0 bases, with 11 bases between them. The data originate from a study of blood T cell repertoires in COVID-19. For the study at large: COVID-19 samples, acute and convalescent, were from the United States, Italy and Spain. PBMCs, B-cell-depleted T cells, or T cells were the source of the cDNA or gDNA that made up the material.

Original data processing: Quantification of nucleated cells was approximated via reference gene primer amplification. TCRdb's table, derived via immunoSEQ multiplex PCR, lists solely in-frame clones and lacks some. Clonal size and the V and J genes are those of that table, whereas D and trimming came from the DNA. Found here are around 130,000 clones, 80% to 90% of them singletons; the top ten hold about 4.7%. Source material: peripheral blood. V usage is TRBV30 and J usage is TRBJ2-7, with D maybe TRBD2 (6 bases). This sequence originates from a man aged 40-49 years with acute or convalescent COVID-19. This chain's CDR3 is CAWQTGVSYEQYF. The CDR3 coding sequence is TGTGCCTGGCAGACGGGAGTCTCCTACGAGCAGTACTTC.